These 2 T cell receptor beta chains originate from one sample sequenced in a study of T cell clonotyping in hematopoietic cell transplantation. Using immunoSEQ multiplex PCR, the repertoire was profiled, and TCRdb retains in-frame clones only, with some absent. The repertoire has 35,000 to 45,000 clones, 94% of them found once; the top ten carry about 0.8%. The sequenced sample was peripheral blood mononuclear cells. The receptors were gathered from a woman in her fifties or sixties in good health. Some clones in this sample may be carry-over from other donors' samples.

The chain recombines TRBV5-1 with TRBJ2-1; TRBD1 agrees at 7 bases. The germline CDR1 and CDR2 sequences are SGHRS and YFSETQ. The trim removed 0 bases at V and 2 bases at J, leaving 2 bases unmatched. This CDR3 is built from 15 residues. The CDR3 DNA is TGCGCCAGCAGCTTGGACAGGGGTGCCTACAATGAGCAGTTCTTC. Amino acid sequence: CASSLDRGAYNEQFF.

The rearrangement links TRBV19 to TRBJ2-5; D unresolved. The germline V gene encodes CDR1 LNHDA and CDR2 SQIVND (reference sequence). This CDR3 has 16 amino acids. V gave up 3 bases and J gave up 2 bases, with 16 bases separating them. CDR3 loop: CASSMTPSGTQETQYF. The CDR3 bases are TGTGCCAGTAGTATGACCCCTTCAGGAACACAAGAGACCCAGTACTTC.